Listed here are 32 T cell receptor beta chains from one sample, sequenced in a study of T cell repertoires in cytomegalovirus infection. TCRdb ran MiXCR on the reads and lists one entry per CDR3 protein. This sample has about 260,000 distinct CDR3 sequences, with roughly 13% found just once. The sample taken for sequencing was PBMCs. The receptors derive from a human donor in good health (CMV status not recorded). Some clones in this sample may be carry-over from other donors' samples.

This chain uses TRBV20-1 with TRBJ2-4; 10 bases are a match to TRBD2. The germline gives CDR1 DFQATT, CDR2 SNEGSKA (reference sequence). The V and J ends lost 6 bases and 4 bases, in that order; junction bases with no gene match: 9. CDR3 size: 15 residues. The chain's CDR3 is CSATPAGGIKNIQYF. DNA for the CDR3: TGCAGTGCAACCCCAGCGGGGGGGATAAAAAACATTCAGTACTTC.

This clonotype was observed at least ten times. In nucleotides, the CDR3 is TGTGCCAGCAGCCCATCGCTAACGGAGTCCTACGAGCAGTACTTC. Its translation: CASSPSLTESYEQYF. The V call is TRBV11-3, the J call TRBJ2-7; D gene uncertain. Looked up from germline, CDR1 is SGHNT and CDR2 is YENEEA. The germline V and J ends were trimmed by 5 bases and 1 base, with 15 bases remaining between them. The CDR3 runs 15 residues.

This clonotype was detected a few times. This sequence joins TRBV5-6 and TRBJ2-4, with D unresolved. The CDR3 is made up of 11 amino acids. CDR1 and CDR2 from the germline V gene are SGHDT and YYEEEE. Trimming cost V 7 bases and J 5 bases, with 7 bases left between them. CDR3 loop: CASRVENIQYF. Written as DNA, the CDR3 is TGTGCCAGCCGAGTGGAAAACATTCAGTACTTC.

CDR3 in amino acids: CASSLGIAGVYNEQFF. As DNA, the CDR3 is TGTGCCAGCAGCTTGGGTATAGCGGGGGTCTACAATGAGCAGTTCTTC. The chain couples TRBV5-6 to TRBJ2-1, with 9 bases fitting TRBD2. Germline V gene lookup returns CDR1 SGHDT and CDR2 YYEEEE. J gave up 3 bases and V 0 bases, and 4 bases lay outside the gene matches. There are 16 residues in the CDR3.

This clonotype was detected a few times. The gene calls are TRBV7-2 and TRBJ2-1; D possibly corresponds to TRBD2 (6 bases). Germline-derived CDR1 and CDR2 are SGHTA and FQGNSA. The germline V and J ends were trimmed by 0 bases and 2 bases, with 8 bases remaining between them. The length of the CDR3 is 15 residues. The CDR3, as DNA: TGTGCCAGCAGCTTAGCAAGCGGGCCCTACAATGAGCAGTTCTTC. Translated, it gives CASSLASGPYNEQFF.

Only a few counts were recorded for this clonotype. In DNA, the CDR3 is TGTGCCAGTAGCCCCAGTACGCGCTCAATCGGGGAGCTGTTTTTT. Translated, it gives CASSPSTRSIGELFF. The chain recombines TRBV19 with TRBJ2-2, with D uncertain. Trimming took 6 bases from V and 7 from J, leaving 18 bases between them. Per germline, CDR1 LNHDA and CDR2 SQIVND (reference sequence). The CDR3 is made up of 15 amino acids.

The chain combines TRBV7-6 with TRBJ2-6, with TRBD1 matching over 7 bases. V trimming: 5 bases; J trimming: 1 base; junction bases outside the gene matches: 8. Germline assignment: CDR1 SGHVS and CDR2 FNYEAQ. This CDR3 is built from 17 residues. The CDR3 DNA follows: TGTGCCAGCAGCCCGACAGGGTTTGGGTCTGGGGCCAACGTCCTGACTTTC. Residues: CASSPTGFGSGANVLTF.

This clonotype has a count of ten or more. The gene calls are TRBV27 and TRBJ1-2, with D maybe TRBD1 (5 bases). Germline V gene data show CDR1 as MNHEY and CDR2 as SMNVEV (reference sequence). V lost 3 bases and J lost 6, with 11 bases in between. This CDR3 has 13 amino acids. This CDR3 is CASSFQGNHGYTF. The CDR3 nucleotides read TGTGCCAGCAGTTTTCAGGGCAATCATGGCTACACCTTC.

In regard to this clonotype: This may be a read error: a much more frequent sequence differs by one nucleotide. The chain recombines TRBV24-1 with TRBJ2-3; TRBD2 matches 8 bases. The CDR3 covers 16 residues. Germline V gene sequence: CDR1 KGHDR, CDR2 SFDVKD. With 9 bases clipped from V and 6 bases from J, the junction kept 16 bases outside the gene matches. The CDR3 here is CATGRAKAGVSDTQYF. CDR3 DNA: TGTGCCACCGGCAGAGCTAAAGCGGGAGTATCGGATACGCAGTATTTT.

This clonotype was detected many times. The chain joins TRBV7-2 to TRBJ2-5, with D tentatively TRBD2 (6 bases). CDR3 length: 15 residues. Germline V lookup: CDR1 SGHTA, CDR2 FQGNSA. V lost 3 bases, J lost 1 base, and 12 bases lay in between. This chain's CDR3 is CASSFHPTSQETQYF. The CDR3 region has the DNA TGTGCCAGCAGCTTTCACCCGACTAGCCAAGAGACCCAGTACTTC. The full variable domain, with the rest looked up from reference TRBV7-2 and TRBJ2-5, is GAGVSQSPSNKVTEKGKDVELRCDPISGHTALYWYRQSLGQGLEFLIYFQGNSAPDKSGLPSDRFSAERTGGSVSTLTIQRTQQEDSAVYLCASSFHPTSQETQYFGPGTRLLVL.

This rearrangement joins TRBV24-1 to TRBJ2-1; TRBD1 agrees at 8 bases. Germline lookup yields CDR1 KGHDR and CDR2 SFDVKD. The CDR3 runs 16 residues. With 3 bases clipped from V and 7 bases from J, the junction kept 10 bases outside the gene matches. CDR3 in amino acids: CATSDPRTGRQNEQFF. The DNA of the CDR3 is TGTGCCACCAGTGATCCTCGGACAGGGAGACAAAATGAGCAGTTCTTC.

This sequence joins TRBV6-5 and TRBJ1-4, with D possibly matching TRBD1 (6 bases). Trimming took off 7 bases at V and 8 bases at J, with 17 bases between the two ends. The CDR3 is made up of 14 amino acids. CDR1 and CDR2 from the germline V gene are MNHEY and SVGAGI. This CDR3 reads CASTSGGLGEKLFF. The CDR3 DNA reads TGTGCCAGCACCTCCGGGGGGCTGGGAGAAAAACTGTTTTTT.

The DNA for the CDR3 is TGTGCCAGCAGCTTTAGACAGCCGAAACAAGAGACCCAGTACTTC. It translates to CASSFRQPKQETQYF. This chain joins TRBV7-9 and TRBJ2-5; the D gene is possibly TRBD1 (5 bases). CDR3 length: 15 residues. Deletions cut 3 bases from V and 2 bases from J, with 13 bases between. Germline CDR1 and CDR2: SEHNR and FQNEAQ (reference sequence).

This chain joins TRBV9 and TRBJ2-1, with 8 bases lining up with TRBD2. This CDR3 region has 13 residues. J gave up 14 bases and V 5 bases, and 12 bases lay outside the gene matches. Germline values: CDR1 SGDLS, CDR2 YYNGEE. The CDR3 reads CASRAPGTREKFF. DNA for the CDR3: TGTGCCAGCAGGGCCCCTGGGACTAGAGAAAAGTTCTTC.

CDR3 in amino acids: CASSLSGGDQPQHF. The CDR3 nucleotides read TGCGCCAGCAGCTTGTCAGGGGGCGATCAGCCCCAGCATTTT. This chain joins TRBV5-1 and TRBJ1-5; 8 bases align to TRBD1. The CDR3 covers 14 residues. V was pared by 1 base and J by 5 bases, with 2 bases of the junction left unmatched. CDR1 and CDR2 from the germline V gene are SGHRS and YFSETQ.

The rearrangement uses TRBV6-1 and TRBJ2-2; 8 positions agree with TRBD1. This CDR3 has 15 amino acids. J gave up 4 bases and V 5 bases, and 6 bases lay outside the gene matches. CDR1 and CDR2 from the germline V gene are MNHNS and SASEGT. The CDR3, as DNA: TGTGCCAGCAGTTACCAGGGGGCGGGCACCGGGGAGCTGTTTTTT. Residues: CASSYQGAGTGELFF.

The table lists this clonotype with many counts. V is TRBV29-1 and J is TRBJ1-2, with 7 bases lining up with TRBD1. V dropped 4 bases and J dropped 4; count of bases not matched to a gene: 9. The CDR3 is 14 amino acids. From germline, CDR1 is SQVTM and CDR2 ANQGSEA. CDR3 protein: CSVVLDRDSYGYTF. The CDR3 coding sequence is TGCAGCGTTGTCCTTGACAGGGATAGCTATGGCTACACCTTC.

Points on this clonotype: The CDR3 ends on some other residue instead of the conserved phenylalanine or tryptophan, so this is likely a read error. This rearrangement joins TRBV14 to TRBJ1-6; perhaps TRBD1 as D (6 bases). CDR1 is SGHDN and CDR2 is FVKESK in the germline V gene. This CDR3 is built from 13 residues. Trimming stripped 1 base from V and 9 bases from J, with 7 bases between. The CDR3 bases are TGTGCCAGCAGCCAAGGGACAGTTTCACCCCTCCACCTT. Protein: CASSQGTVSPLHL.

In its sample, this clonotype was seen a few times. CDR3 nucleotide sequence: TGTGCCAGCAGCCAAGTTTCCCGTGCGCAGTATTTT. Its translation is CASSQVSRAQYF. The chain joins TRBV3-1 to TRBJ2-3; D gene ambiguous. The CDR3 has 12 residues. The germline V gene has CDR1 LGHDT and CDR2 YNNKEL (reference sequence). With 1 base removed from V and 10 bases from J, the gap between germline ends came to 9 bases.

This clonotype was seen many times. This chain joins TRBV7-6 and TRBJ2-3, with TRBD2 matching 8 bases. The ends lost 0 bases at V and 5 bases at J; junction bases unmatched: 10. The length of the CDR3 is 17 residues. In germline, CDR1 is SGHVS, CDR2 FNYEAQ. CDR3 sequence: CASSLALAGTRQDTQYF. The CDR3 region has the DNA TGTGCCAGCAGCTTAGCCCTAGCCGGGACTAGACAAGATACGCAGTATTTT.

This clonotype appeared many times. The chain is built from TRBV12-3 or TRBV12-4 and TRBJ1-2; no clear D gene. Trimming took off 5 bases at V and 4 bases at J, with 11 bases between the two ends. This CDR3 spans 13 amino acids. CDR3 loop: CASSPVPSYGYTF. The CDR3 coding sequence is TGTGCCAGCAGTCCCGTTCCGAGCTATGGCTACACCTTC.

J is TRBJ1-6 and V is TRBV12-3 or TRBV12-4, with 7 nucleotides matching TRBD1. The CDR3 spans 17 residues. J lost 0 bases, V lost 1 base, and 3 bases had no gene match. This CDR3 is CASSLGQGYSYNSPLHF. The CDR3 DNA follows: TGTGCCAGCAGTTTAGGACAGGGATACTCCTATAATTCACCCCTCCACTTT.

This clonotype occurred many times. V gene TRBV7-3 combines with J gene TRBJ2-5; 9 positions agree with TRBD1. Germline V lookup: CDR1 SGHTA, CDR2 FQGTGA. CDR3 length: 15 amino acids. The J segment lost 5 bases and the V segment lost 5 bases, leaving 9 bases of the junction unmatched. The CDR3 sequence is CASSAGTGLGETQYF. The CDR3 region has the DNA TGTGCCAGCAGCGCCGGGACAGGGTTAGGGGAGACCCAGTACTTC.

The gene calls are TRBV10-3 and TRBJ1-4; 9 nucleotides agree with TRBD1. Germline assignment: CDR1 ENHRY and CDR2 SYGVKD. After removal of 7 bases from V and 3 bases from J, the junction contained 6 bases not matched to a gene. The CDR3 totals 15 residues. CDR3: CAINHRGLSNEKLFF. In DNA, the CDR3 is TGTGCCATCAACCACAGGGGGCTGTCTAATGAAAAACTGTTTTTT.

This clonotype was observed a handful of times. The J gene is TRBJ2-1, the V gene TRBV19; possibly TRBD1 for D (6 bases). The CDR3 covers 14 residues. Trimming took off 5 bases at V and 7 bases at J, with 15 bases between the two ends. From germline, CDR1 is LNHDA and CDR2 SQIVND (reference sequence). CDR3 nucleotides: TGTGCCAGTAGTCTCGCAGGGGTCGGAAATGAGCAGTTCTTC. Protein sequence: CASSLAGVGNEQFF.

Many counts were recorded for this clonotype. V gene TRBV7-9 combines with J gene TRBJ1-5; D is unresolved. The germline V and J ends were trimmed by 3 bases and 10 bases, with 13 bases remaining between them. The germline gives CDR1 SEHNR, CDR2 FQNEAQ (reference sequence). The CDR3 is made up of 13 amino acids. CDR3 loop: CASSLGIRNPQHF. CDR3 sequence (DNA): TGTGCCAGCAGCTTGGGGATCCGAAATCCCCAGCATTTT.

For this clonotype: A much larger clone differs by one base, so this may be a read error. The chain is built from TRBV28 and TRBJ2-3; D is unresolved. V shed 1 base and J shed 2 bases, with 1 base lying between them. Germline V gene data show CDR1 as MDHEN and CDR2 as SYDVKM. The CDR3 is 12 amino acids. The CDR3 coding sequence is TGTGCCAGCAGTTTATTCACAGATACGCAGTATTTT. This translates into CASSLFTDTQYF.

This rearrangement joins TRBV20-1 to TRBJ2-3, with 9 bases lining up with TRBD2. The CDR3 contains 16 residues. Germline values: CDR1 DFQATT, CDR2 SNEGSKA (reference sequence). J lost 3 bases, V lost 5 bases, and 12 bases had no gene match. Here the CDR3 reads CSAGAPAGGLTDTQYF. CDR3 nucleotides: TGCAGTGCTGGAGCCCCGGCGGGAGGGCTAACAGATACGCAGTATTTT.

The V gene is TRBV20-1, the J gene TRBJ2-3, with D maybe TRBD2 (6 bases). Germline values: CDR1 DFQATT, CDR2 SNEGSKA (reference sequence). V lost 3 bases and J lost 4, with 23 bases in between. The CDR3 sequence is 17 residues long. The CDR3 reads CSASEVGAGTFSDTQYF. The CDR3 nucleotides are TGCAGTGCTAGCGAGGTGGGAGCGGGCACTTTCTCAGATACGCAGTATTTT.

Many counts were recorded for this clonotype. This sequence joins TRBV11-2 and TRBJ1-3; D is undetermined. CDR3 length: 16 residues. V lost 2 bases, J lost 0 bases, and 11 bases lay in between. Looked up from germline, CDR1 is SGHAT and CDR2 is FQNNGV. CDR3 sequence (DNA): TGTGCCAGCAGCTTATACACCCGGAGCTCTGGAAACACCATATATTTT. It translates to CASSLYTRSSGNTIYF. The full variable domain, its missing parts supplied by reference TRBV11-2 and TRBJ1-3, is EAGVAQSPRYKIIEKRQSVAFWCNPISGHATLYWYQQILGQGPKLLIQFQNNGVVDDSQLPKDRFSAERLKGVDSTLKIQPAKLEDSAVYLCASSLYTRSSGNTIYFGEGSWLTVV.

This clonotype has a handful of counts. The V and J genes are TRBV4-1 and TRBJ1-1; D not resolved. V lost 3 bases, J lost 4 bases, and 12 bases lay in between. Germline CDR1 and CDR2: MGHRA and YSYEKL. There are 14 residues in the CDR3. The CDR3 region has the DNA TGCGCCAGCAGCCACGTGGCGAGGCCCACTGAAGCTTTCTTT. Translating gives CASSHVARPTEAFF.

This clonotype was seen ten or more times. The chain combines TRBV11-2 with TRBJ1-1; D is uncertain. The germline V and J ends were trimmed by 0 bases and 4 bases, with 6 bases remaining between them. This CDR3 is built from 13 residues. Per germline, CDR1 SGHAT and CDR2 FQNNGV. This CDR3 reads CASSLEESTEAFF. The CDR3 DNA is TGTGCCAGCAGCTTAGAAGAGAGCACTGAAGCTTTCTTT.